This T cell receptor (beta chain) appears in the sequencing data of a study of CD8+ T cells in alopecia areata. The wider study: The roughly 6-10-week-old female C3H/HeJ mice were given skin taken from approximately 6-13-month-old C3H/HeJ graft donors that had spontaneous alopecia.

A note on this clone: Mouse names are used for the genes. The CDR3 end falls 4 residues outside the read, so it is completed with the germline J gene.

Researchers sorted pooled cutaneous lymph node cells on the basis of CD4, CD8alpha, NKG2D, NKG2ACE and other markers. Sequencing used cDNA as its template, made by extracting RNA and reverse transcribing it. TCRdb's table, derived via immunoSEQ multiplex PCR, lists solely in-frame clones and lacks some. In total the sample includes over 250,000 clones, none of them seen once. This CDR3 has 13 residues. Germline V gene sequence: CDR1 NSQYPW, CDR2 LRSPGD (reference sequence). This sequence was found in a C3H/HeJ mouse with alopecia areata. The mouse strain carries the MHC haplotype H2-k. The rearrangement links TRBV1 to TRBJ2-7, with TRBD1 matching 7 bases. Specimen: CD4+ T cells sorted from a lymph node. Here the CDR3 reads CTCSGQGGDEQYF. The DNA read from the CDR3 is TGCACCTGCAGTGGACAGGGAGGAGAT.